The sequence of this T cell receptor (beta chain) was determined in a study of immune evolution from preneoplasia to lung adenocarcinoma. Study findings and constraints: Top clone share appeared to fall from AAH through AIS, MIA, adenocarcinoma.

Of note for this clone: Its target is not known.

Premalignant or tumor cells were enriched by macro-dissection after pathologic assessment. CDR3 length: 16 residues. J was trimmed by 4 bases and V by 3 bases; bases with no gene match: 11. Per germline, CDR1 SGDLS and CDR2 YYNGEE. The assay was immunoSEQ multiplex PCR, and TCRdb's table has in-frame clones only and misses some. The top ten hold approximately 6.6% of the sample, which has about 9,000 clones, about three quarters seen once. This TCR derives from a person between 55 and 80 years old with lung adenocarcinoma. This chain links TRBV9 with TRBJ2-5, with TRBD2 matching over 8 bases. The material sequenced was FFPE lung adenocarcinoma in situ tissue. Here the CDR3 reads CASSAGRGAWGETQYF. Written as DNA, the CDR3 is TGTGCCAGCAGCGCCGGGCGGGGGGCTTGGGGAGAGACCCAGTACTTC.